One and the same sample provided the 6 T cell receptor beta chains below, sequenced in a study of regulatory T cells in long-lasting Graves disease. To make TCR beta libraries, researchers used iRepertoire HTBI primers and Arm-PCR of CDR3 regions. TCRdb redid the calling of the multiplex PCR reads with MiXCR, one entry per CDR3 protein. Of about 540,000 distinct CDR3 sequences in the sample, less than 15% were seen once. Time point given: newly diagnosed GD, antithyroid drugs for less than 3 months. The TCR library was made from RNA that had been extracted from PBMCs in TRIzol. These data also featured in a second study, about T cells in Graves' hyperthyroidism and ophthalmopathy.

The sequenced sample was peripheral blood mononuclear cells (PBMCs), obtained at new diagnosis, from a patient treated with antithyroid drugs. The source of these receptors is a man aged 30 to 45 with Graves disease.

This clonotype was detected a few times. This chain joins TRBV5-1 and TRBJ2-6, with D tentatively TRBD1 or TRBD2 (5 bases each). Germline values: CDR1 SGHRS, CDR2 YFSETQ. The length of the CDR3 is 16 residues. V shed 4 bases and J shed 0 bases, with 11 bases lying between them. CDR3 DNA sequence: TGCGCCAGCAGCCGGGACGCTTTCTCTGGGGCCAACGTCCTGACTTTC. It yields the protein CASSRDAFSGANVLTF. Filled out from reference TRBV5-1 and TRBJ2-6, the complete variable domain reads KAGVTQTPRYLIKTRGQQVTLSCSPISGHRSVSWYQQTPGQGLQFLFEYFSETQRNKGNFPGRFSGRQFSNSRSEMNVSTLELGDSALYLCASSRDAFSGANVLTFGAGSRLTVL.

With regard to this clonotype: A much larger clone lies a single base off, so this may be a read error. The CDR3 loop is CASSDGTAGYGYTF. The CDR3 nucleotides are TGTGCCAGCAGTGATGGGACGGCGGGCTATGGCTACACCTTC. The V call is TRBV27, the J call TRBJ1-2; D is possibly TRBD1 (5 bases). Germline V lookup: CDR1 MNHEY, CDR2 SMNVEV (reference sequence). Trimming pared 5 bases from V and 4 bases from J, leaving 14 bases between. There are 14 residues in the CDR3.

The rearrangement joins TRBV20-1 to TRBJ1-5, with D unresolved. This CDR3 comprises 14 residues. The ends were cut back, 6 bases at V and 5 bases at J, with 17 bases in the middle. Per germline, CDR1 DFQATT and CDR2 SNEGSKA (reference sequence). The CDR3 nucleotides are TGCAGTGCACCGTCGTTCAGTAGGGATCAGCCCCAGCATTTT. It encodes CSAPSFSRDQPQHF.

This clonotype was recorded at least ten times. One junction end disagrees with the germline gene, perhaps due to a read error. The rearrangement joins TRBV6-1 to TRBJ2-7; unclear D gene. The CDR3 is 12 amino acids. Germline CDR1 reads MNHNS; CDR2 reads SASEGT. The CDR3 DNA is TGTGCCAGCAGCCACCGCGCCTACAAGCAGTACTTC. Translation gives CASSHRAYKQYF.

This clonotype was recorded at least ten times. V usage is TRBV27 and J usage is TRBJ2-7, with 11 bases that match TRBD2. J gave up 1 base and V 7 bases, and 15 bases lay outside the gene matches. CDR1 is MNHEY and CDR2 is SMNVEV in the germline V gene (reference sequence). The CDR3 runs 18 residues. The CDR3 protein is CASMVLLAGDRRSYEQYF. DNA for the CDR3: TGTGCCAGCATGGTTTTACTAGCGGGAGATAGAAGGTCCTACGAGCAGTACTTC.

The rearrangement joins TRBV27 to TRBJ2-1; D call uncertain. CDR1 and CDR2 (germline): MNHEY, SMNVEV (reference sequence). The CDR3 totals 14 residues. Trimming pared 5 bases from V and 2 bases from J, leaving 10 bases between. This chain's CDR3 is CASSPTIPYNEQFF. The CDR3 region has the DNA TGTGCCAGCAGTCCTACGATCCCCTACAATGAGCAGTTCTTC.